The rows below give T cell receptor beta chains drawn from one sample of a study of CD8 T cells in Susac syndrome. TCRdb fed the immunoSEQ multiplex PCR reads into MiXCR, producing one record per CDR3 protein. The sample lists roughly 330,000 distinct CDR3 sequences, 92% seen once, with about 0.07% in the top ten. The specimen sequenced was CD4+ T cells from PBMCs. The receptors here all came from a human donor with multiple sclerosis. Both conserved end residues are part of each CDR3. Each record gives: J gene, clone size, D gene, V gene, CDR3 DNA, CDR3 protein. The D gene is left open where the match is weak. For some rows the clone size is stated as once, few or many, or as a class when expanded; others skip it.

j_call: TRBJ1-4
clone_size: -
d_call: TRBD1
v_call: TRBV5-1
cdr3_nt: TGCGCCAGCAGCCTACAGGGGGCTGGAGAAAAACTGTTTTTT
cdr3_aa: CASSLQGAGEKLFF

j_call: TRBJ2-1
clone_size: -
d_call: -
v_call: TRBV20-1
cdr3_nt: TGCAGTGCTAGAGAGGGGGGTACACGGTTCTTC
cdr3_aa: CSAREGGTRFF

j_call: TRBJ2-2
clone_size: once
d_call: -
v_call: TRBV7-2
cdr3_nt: TGTGCCAGCAGCCAACAGGTCGCGAACACCGGGGAGCTGTTTTTT
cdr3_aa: CASSQQVANTGELFF

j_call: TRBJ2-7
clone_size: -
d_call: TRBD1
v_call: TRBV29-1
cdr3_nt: TGCAGCGCCCTGGACAGGCACTCCTACGAGCAGTACTTC
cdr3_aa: CSALDRHSYEQYF

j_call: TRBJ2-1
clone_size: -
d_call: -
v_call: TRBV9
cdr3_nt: TGTGCCAGCAGCGTAGAATGGACCCTTAATGAGCAGTTCTTC
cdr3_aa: CASSVEWTLNEQFF

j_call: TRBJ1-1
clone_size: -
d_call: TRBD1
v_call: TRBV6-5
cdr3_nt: TGTGCCAGCAGCGACGGGACAGTTGACACTGAAGCTTTCTTT
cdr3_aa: CASSDGTVDTEAFF

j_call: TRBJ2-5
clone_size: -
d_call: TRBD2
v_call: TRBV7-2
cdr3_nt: TGTGCCAGCAGCTCCTCATACCCGGGACTATCCGTTCTTGAGACCCAGTACTTC
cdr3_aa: CASSSSYPGLSVLETQYF

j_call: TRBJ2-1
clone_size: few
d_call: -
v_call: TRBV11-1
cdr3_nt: TGTGCCAGCAGCCGCCAGACAGGAGCCTACAATGAGCAGTCCTTC
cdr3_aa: CASSRQTGAYNEQSF

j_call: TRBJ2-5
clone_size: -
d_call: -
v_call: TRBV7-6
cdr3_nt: TGTGCCAGCAGCTTTAGGGGGTCACGGGAGACCCAGTACTTC
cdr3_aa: CASSFRGSRETQYF

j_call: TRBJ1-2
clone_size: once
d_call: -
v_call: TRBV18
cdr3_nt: TGTGCCAGCTCACCAAATTGGAACCGACTAACGAATGGCTACACCTTC
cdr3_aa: CASSPNWNRLTNGYTF

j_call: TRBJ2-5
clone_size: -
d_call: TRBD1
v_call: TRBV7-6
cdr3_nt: TGTGCCAGCAGACTTGGGACAGGGGAGGAGACCCAGTACTTC
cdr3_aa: CASRLGTGEETQYF

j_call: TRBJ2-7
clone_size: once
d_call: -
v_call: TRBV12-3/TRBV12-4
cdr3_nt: TGTGCCAGCAGTTTCAGGAGGGGCGAGCAGTACTTC
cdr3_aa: CASSFRRGEQYF

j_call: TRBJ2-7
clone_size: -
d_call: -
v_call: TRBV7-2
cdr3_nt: TGTGCCAGCAGCTTTGCCGAGGGAGGCGAGCAGTACTTC
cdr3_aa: CASSFAEGGEQYF

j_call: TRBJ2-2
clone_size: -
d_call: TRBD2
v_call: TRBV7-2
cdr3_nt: TGTGCCAGCAGCTCCCCTTCTAGCGGGAGGGTAACCGGGGAGCTGTTTTTT
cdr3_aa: CASSSPSSGRVTGELFF

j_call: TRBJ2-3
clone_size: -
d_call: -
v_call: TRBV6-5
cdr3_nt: TGTGCCAGCAGTCCCTGGGGGGTTAGCACAGATACGCAGTATTTT
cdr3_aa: CASSPWGVSTDTQYF

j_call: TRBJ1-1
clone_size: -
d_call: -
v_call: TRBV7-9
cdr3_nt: TGTGCCAGCGGCTTAGCGGTCAACACTGAAGCTTTCTTT
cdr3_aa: CASGLAVNTEAFF